This passage covers 10 T cell receptor beta chains from one sample sequenced in a study of cytomegalovirus exposure and HLA in healthy donors. Using immunoSEQ multiplex PCR, the repertoire was profiled, and TCRdb retains in-frame clones only, with some absent. This sample yields 90,000 or so clones, of which around 85% are seen a single time; 20% belongs to the top ten. The sample was PBMCs. These receptors all come from a young man in good health and CMV-seropositive.

The CDR3: CASSFVWTSNTDTQYF. The CDR3 region has the DNA TGCGCCAGCAGCTTCGTCTGGACTTCAAACACAGATACGCAGTATTTT. The rearrangement links TRBV5-1 to TRBJ2-3; D is perhaps TRBD2 (5 bases). Trimming took 2 bases from V and 2 from J, leaving 15 bases between them. Germline V gene lookup returns CDR1 SGHRS and CDR2 YFSETQ. The CDR3 has 16 residues.

This chain connects TRBV2 to TRBJ2-7, with D possibly matching TRBD1 (5 bases). Trimming pared 6 bases from V and 6 bases from J, leaving 9 bases between. CDR3 length: 11 amino acids. CDR1 and CDR2 from the germline V gene are SNHLY and FYNNEI. CDR3: CASSQGIEQYF. In DNA form, the CDR3 reads TGTGCCAGCAGCCAGGGCATCGAGCAGTACTTC.

The chain carries TRBV27 and TRBJ2-3; 9 bases fit TRBD2. After removal of 2 bases from V and 5 bases from J, the junction contained 8 bases not matched to a gene. Germline CDR1 MNHEY, CDR2 SMNVEV (reference sequence). This CDR3 spans 16 amino acids. The CDR3 DNA reads as TGTGCCAGCAGTTTAATAGGCGGGAGGGCCAGAGATACGCAGTATTTT. This encodes CASSLIGGRARDTQYF.

This sequence joins TRBV27 and TRBJ2-3, with D possibly matching TRBD1 (5 bases). Deletions cut 7 bases from V and 9 bases from J, with 17 bases between. CDR1 MNHEY and CDR2 SMNVEV come from the germline V gene (reference sequence). This CDR3 is 13 amino acids long. The CDR3 DNA reads as TGTGCCAGCAACCAGGGTCCTCATCGAACGCAGTATTTT. Translation gives CASNQGPHRTQYF.

This chain uses TRBV30 with TRBJ1-3; D possibly corresponds to TRBD1 (6 bases). There are 13 residues in the CDR3. The germline V gene encodes CDR1 GTSNPN and CDR2 SVGIG (reference sequence). V was pared by 4 bases and J by 7 bases, with 14 bases between. In nucleotides, the CDR3 is TGTGCCTGGACCCACAGGGATTGGAACACCATATATTTT. Residues: CAWTHRDWNTIYF.

A few counts support this clone. J is TRBJ1-2 and V is TRBV2, with 7 positions matching TRBD1. The CDR3 has 12 amino acids. Germline V gene lookup returns CDR1 SNHLY and CDR2 FYNNEI. Trimming removed 4 bases from V and 6 bases from J; junction bases left unmatched: 2. Written as DNA, the CDR3 is TGTGCCAGCAGTGTAACAGGGGATGGCTACACCTTC. This encodes CASSVTGDGYTF.

This clone came up once. The chain couples TRBV9 to TRBJ1-3; D gene ambiguous. The CDR3 is 16 amino acids. Germline V gene sequence: CDR1 SGDLS, CDR2 YYNGEE. With 0 bases removed from V and 0 bases from J, the gap between germline ends came to 10 bases. CDR3 sequence: CASSVVAANSGNTIYF. CDR3 DNA: TGTGCCAGCAGCGTAGTAGCAGCCAACTCTGGAAACACCATATATTTT.

The chain employs TRBV5-1 and TRBJ2-5, with TRBD1 as a possible D gene (6 bases). This CDR3 comprises 14 residues. The V and J ends lost 3 bases and 2 bases respectively, with 11 bases between them. Germline V CDR1 and CDR2: SGHRS, YFSETQ. The CDR3 region is CASSSPGEQETQYF. The CDR3 bases are TGCGCCAGCAGCTCCCCAGGGGAGCAAGAGACCCAGTACTTC.

CDR3 amino acids: CASSSRLAGNRGPEQYV. The CDR3 coding sequence is TGTGCCAGCAGCTCCCGACTAGCGGGCAATCGGGGGCCCGAGCAGTACGTC. This chain uses TRBV5-4 with TRBJ2-7, with 10 nucleotides matching TRBD2. CDR3 length equals 17 residues. Germline CDR1 reads SGHNT; CDR2 reads YYREEE (reference sequence). Unmatched junction bases numbered 15, after V lost 3 bases and J lost 6 bases.

This sequence joins TRBV19 and TRBJ2-6; 7 bases line up with TRBD1. This CDR3 has 15 amino acids. Germline V lookup: CDR1 LNHDA, CDR2 SQIVND (reference sequence). Unmatched junction bases numbered 4, after V lost 8 bases and J lost 0 bases. The CDR3 bases are TGTGCCAGTGCAACAGGGGTCTCTGGGGCCAACGTCCTGACTTTC. Translation gives CASATGVSGANVLTF.